The clone carrying this TCR beta chain was counted only a few times. No antigen is known for it. Germline lookup yields CDR1 SGHVS and CDR2 FNYEAQ. Trimming at V came to 1 base and at J to 2 bases, leaving 5 bases not matched to a gene. This CDR3 comprises 15 residues. The data belong to a study of beta chain features in type 1 diabetes. Study conclusions and caveats: TCRB CDR3 length was moderately but significantly reduced in all four CD4+ subsets of Type 1 diabetes patients. Researchers could not determine here whether HLA type influences TCRB rearrangement.

Isolated RNA was reverse transcribed in full, so expressed TCRB transcripts were sequenced. Sequencing used immunoSEQ multiplex PCR; TCRdb keeps in-frame clones, though not all of them. The table records 200,000 to 250,000 clones, about 9.3% of them present only once. The source material was naive CD4+ T cells from blood. The V and J genes are TRBV7-6 and TRBJ2-7; 7 bases agree with TRBD2. This receptor was taken from a woman under 30 in good health. In DNA, the CDR3 is TGTGCCAGCAGCTTAGGCGCGGGAGAGGCCTACGAGCAGTACTTC. Translated, it gives CASSLGAGEAYEQYF.